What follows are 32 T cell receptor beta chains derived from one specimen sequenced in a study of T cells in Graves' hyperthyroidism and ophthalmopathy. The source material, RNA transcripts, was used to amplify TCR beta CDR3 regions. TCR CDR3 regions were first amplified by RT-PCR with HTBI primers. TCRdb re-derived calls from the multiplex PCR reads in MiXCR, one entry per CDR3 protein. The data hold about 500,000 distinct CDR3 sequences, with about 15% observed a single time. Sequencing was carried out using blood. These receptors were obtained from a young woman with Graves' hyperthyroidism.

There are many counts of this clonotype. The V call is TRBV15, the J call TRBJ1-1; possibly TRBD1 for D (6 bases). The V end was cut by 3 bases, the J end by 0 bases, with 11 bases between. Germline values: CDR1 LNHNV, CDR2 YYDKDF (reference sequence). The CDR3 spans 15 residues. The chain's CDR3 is CATSRKGHLNTEAFF. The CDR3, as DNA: TGTGCCACCAGCAGGAAGGGACACCTGAACACTGAAGCTTTCTTT.

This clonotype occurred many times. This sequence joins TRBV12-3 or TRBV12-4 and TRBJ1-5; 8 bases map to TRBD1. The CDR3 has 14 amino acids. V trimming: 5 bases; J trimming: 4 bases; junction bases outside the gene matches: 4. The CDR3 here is CASSAWTGNQPQHF. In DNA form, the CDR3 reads TGTGCCAGCAGTGCTTGGACAGGGAATCAGCCCCAGCATTTT.

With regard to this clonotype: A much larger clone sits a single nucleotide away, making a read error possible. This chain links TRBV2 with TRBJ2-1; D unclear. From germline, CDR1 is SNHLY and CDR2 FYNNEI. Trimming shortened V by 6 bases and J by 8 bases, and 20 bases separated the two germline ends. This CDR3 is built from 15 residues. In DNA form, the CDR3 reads TGTGCCAGCAGCGCCCACCCTCTAGGTACCGATGAGCAGTTCTTC. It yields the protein CASSAHPLGTDEQFF.

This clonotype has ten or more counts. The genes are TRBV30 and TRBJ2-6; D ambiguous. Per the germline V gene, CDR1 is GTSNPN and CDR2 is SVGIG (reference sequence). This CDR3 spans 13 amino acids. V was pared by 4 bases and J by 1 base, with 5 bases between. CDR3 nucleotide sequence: TGTGCCTGGAAGTATTCTGGGGCCAACGTCCTGACTTTC. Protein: CAWKYSGANVLTF.

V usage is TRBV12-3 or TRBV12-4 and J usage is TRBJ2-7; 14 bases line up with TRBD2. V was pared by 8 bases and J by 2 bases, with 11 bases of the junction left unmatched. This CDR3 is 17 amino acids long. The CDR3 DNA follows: TGTGCCAGCCAGGGACTAGCGGGAGAAACCCCGACCTACGAGCAGTACGTC. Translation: CASQGLAGETPTYEQYV.

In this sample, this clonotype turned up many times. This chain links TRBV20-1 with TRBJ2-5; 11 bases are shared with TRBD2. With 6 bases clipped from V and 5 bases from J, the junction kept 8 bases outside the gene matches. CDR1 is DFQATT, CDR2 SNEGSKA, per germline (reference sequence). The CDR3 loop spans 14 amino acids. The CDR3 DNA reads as TGCAGTGCCGTCGGGACTAGCGGTGCGGAGACCCAGTACTTC. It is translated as CSAVGTSGAETQYF.

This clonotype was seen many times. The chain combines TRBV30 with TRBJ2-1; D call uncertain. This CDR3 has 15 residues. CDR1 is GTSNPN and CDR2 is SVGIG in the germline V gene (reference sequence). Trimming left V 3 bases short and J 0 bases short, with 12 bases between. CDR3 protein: CAWRPPAGSYNEQFF. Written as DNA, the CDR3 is TGTGCCTGGAGGCCCCCGGCAGGCTCCTACAATGAGCAGTTCTTC.

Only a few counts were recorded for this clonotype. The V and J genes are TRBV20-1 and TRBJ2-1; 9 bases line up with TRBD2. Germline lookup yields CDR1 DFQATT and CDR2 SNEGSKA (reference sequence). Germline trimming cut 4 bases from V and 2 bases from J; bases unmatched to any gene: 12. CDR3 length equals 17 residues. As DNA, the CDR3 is TGCAGTGCTATCCCCAACCTAGCGGGACCCCCCTACAATGAGCAGTTCTTC. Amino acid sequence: CSAIPNLAGPPYNEQFF.

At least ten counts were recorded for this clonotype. As DNA, the CDR3 is TGCAGCGTTGCCCACACCGGGGAGCTGTTTTTT. Translated, it gives CSVAHTGELFF. This sequence joins TRBV29-1 and TRBJ2-2, with no clear D. CDR3 length equals 11 residues. The V end lost 4 bases, the J end lost 3 bases, and 3 bases lay between the germline ends. CDR1 is SQVTM, CDR2 ANQGSEA, per germline.

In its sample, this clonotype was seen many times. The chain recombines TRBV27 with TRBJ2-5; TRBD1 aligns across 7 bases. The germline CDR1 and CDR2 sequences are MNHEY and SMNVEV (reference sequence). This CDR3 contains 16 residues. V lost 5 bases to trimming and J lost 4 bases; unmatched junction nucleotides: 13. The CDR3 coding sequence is TGTGCCAGCAGTATTGACAGGGCAAGGTTAGGAGAGACCCAGTACTTC. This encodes CASSIDRARLGETQYF.

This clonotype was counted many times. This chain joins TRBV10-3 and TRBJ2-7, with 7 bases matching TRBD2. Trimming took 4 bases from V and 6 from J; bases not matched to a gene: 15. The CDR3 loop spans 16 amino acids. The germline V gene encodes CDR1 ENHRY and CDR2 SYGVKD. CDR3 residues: CAISGLAGGTTSEQYF. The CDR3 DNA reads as TGTGCCATCAGTGGCTTAGCGGGCGGCACTACGTCCGAGCAGTACTTC.

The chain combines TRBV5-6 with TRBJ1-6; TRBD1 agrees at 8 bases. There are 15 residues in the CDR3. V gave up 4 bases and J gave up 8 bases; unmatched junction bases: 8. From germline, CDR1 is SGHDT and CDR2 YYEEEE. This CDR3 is CASSNSDRVDSPLHF. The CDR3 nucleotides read TGTGCCAGCAGCAACTCGGACAGGGTGGATTCACCCCTCCACTTT.

CDR3 region: CSARDSSSYEQYF. The CDR3 DNA reads as TGCAGTGCTCGGGACTCGAGCTCCTACGAGCAGTACTTC. V usage is TRBV20-1 and J usage is TRBJ2-7, with a tentative D call TRBD2 (6 bases). Germline CDR1 reads DFQATT; CDR2 reads SNEGSKA (reference sequence). This CDR3 is 13 amino acids long. V shed 5 bases and J shed 0 bases, with 11 bases lying between them.

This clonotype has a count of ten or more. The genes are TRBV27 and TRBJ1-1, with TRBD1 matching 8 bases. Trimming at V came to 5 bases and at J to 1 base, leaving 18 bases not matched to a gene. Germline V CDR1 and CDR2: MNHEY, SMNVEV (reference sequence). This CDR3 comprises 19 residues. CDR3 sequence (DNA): TGTGCCAGCAGTCCAGAAAAAATAGACAGGGGATTGAGGAACACTGAAGCTTTCTTT. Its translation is CASSPEKIDRGLRNTEAFF.

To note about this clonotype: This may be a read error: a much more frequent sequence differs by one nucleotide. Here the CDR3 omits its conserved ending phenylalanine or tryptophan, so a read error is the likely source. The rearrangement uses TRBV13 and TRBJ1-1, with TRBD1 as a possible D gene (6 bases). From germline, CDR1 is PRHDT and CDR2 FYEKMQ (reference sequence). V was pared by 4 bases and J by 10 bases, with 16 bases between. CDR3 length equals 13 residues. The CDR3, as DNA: TGTGCCAGCAGCTCGGGACAAACCGCGCGAGCTTTCCTT. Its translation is CASSSGQTARAFL.

In nucleotides, the CDR3 is TGCAGCGCTTACCGCCCAGGGTCCTATGGCTACACCTTC. Translated, it gives CSAYRPGSYGYTF. This chain connects TRBV29-1 to TRBJ1-2, with D perhaps TRBD1 (5 bases). V lost 7 bases to trimming and J lost 4 bases, with 16 bases between them. The CDR3 covers 13 residues. Germline values: CDR1 SQVTM, CDR2 ANQGSEA.

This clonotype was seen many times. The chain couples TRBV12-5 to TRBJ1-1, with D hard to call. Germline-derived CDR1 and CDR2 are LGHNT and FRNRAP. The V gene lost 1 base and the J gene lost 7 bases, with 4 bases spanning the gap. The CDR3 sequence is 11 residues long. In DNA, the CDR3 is TGTGCTAGTGGTTTGGACAATGAAGCTTTCTTT. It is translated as CASGLDNEAFF.

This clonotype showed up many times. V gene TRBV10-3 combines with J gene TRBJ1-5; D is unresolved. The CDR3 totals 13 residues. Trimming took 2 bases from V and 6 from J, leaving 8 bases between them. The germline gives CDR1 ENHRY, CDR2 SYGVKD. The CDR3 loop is CAISEEQIQPQHF. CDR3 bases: TGTGCCATCAGTGAGGAGCAGATTCAGCCCCAGCATTTT.

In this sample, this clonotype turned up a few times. CDR3 amino acids: CSARAGTGLYEQYF. The CDR3 DNA is TGCAGTGCTAGAGCCGGGACAGGGTTATACGAGCAGTACTTC. The chain is built from TRBV20-1 and TRBJ2-7, with TRBD1 matching over 9 bases. This CDR3 has 14 residues. Germline V gives CDR1 DFQATT, CDR2 SNEGSKA (reference sequence). The trim removed 1 base at V and 4 bases at J, leaving 5 bases unmatched.

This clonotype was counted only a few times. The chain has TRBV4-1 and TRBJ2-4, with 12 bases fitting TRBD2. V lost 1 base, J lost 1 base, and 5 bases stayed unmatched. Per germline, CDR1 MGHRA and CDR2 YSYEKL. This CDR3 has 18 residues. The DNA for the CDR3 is TGCGCCAGCAGCCAAGGTCTAGCGGGAGGGTATGCCAAAAACATTCAGTACTTC. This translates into CASSQGLAGGYAKNIQYF.

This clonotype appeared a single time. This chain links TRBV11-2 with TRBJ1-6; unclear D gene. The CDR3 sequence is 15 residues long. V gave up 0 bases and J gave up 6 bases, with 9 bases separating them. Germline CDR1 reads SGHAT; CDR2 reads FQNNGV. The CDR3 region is CASSLDLASNSPLHF. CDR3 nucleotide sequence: TGTGCCAGCAGCTTAGATTTGGCCAGTAATTCACCCCTCCACTTT.

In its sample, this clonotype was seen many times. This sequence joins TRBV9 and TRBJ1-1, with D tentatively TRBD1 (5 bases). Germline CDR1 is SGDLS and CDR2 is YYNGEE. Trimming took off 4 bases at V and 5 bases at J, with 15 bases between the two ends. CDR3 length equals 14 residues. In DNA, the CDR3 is TGTGCCAGCAGCACGACCTCAGGGCGGACTGAAGCTTTCTTT. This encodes CASSTTSGRTEAFF.

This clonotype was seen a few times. The chain's CDR3 is CSASFSGKNYEQYV. The CDR3 DNA follows: TGCAGTGCTAGTTTTAGCGGGAAGAACTACGAGCAATACGTC. The rearrangement uses TRBV20-1 and TRBJ2-7; TRBD2 aligns across 8 bases. The germline CDR1 and CDR2 sequences are DFQATT and SNEGSKA (reference sequence). The CDR3 contains 14 residues.

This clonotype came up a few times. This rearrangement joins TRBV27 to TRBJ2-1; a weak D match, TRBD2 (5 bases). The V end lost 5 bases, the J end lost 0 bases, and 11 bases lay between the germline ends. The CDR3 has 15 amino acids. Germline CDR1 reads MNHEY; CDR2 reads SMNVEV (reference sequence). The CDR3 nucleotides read TGTGCCAGCAGTGATAGCGTGAGCTCCTACAATGAGCAGTTCTTC. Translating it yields CASSDSVSSYNEQFF.

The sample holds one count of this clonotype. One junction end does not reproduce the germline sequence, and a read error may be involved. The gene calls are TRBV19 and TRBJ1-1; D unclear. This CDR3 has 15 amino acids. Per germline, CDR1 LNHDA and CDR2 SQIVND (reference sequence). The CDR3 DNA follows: TGTGCCAGTGGTATAGCCAGGACGGCGAACACTGAAGCTTTCTTT. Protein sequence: CASGIARTANTEAFF.

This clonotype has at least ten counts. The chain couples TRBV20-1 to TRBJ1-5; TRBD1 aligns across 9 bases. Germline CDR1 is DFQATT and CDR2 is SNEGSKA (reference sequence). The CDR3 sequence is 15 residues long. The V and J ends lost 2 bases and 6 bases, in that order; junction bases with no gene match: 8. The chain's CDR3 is CSARPGQGIRQPQHF. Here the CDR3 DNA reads TGCAGTGCTAGACCTGGACAGGGGATTCGTCAGCCCCAGCATTTT.

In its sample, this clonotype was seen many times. CDR3 residues: CASSQGGTGYNEQFF. The CDR3 coding sequence is TGTGCCAGCAGCCAAGGAGGGACGGGGTACAATGAGCAGTTCTTC. This chain connects TRBV3-1 to TRBJ2-1, with D possibly being TRBD1 or TRBD2 (5 bases each). This CDR3 has 15 amino acids. The germline V gene has CDR1 LGHDT and CDR2 YNNKEL (reference sequence). V gave up 1 base and J gave up 4 bases, with 11 bases separating them.

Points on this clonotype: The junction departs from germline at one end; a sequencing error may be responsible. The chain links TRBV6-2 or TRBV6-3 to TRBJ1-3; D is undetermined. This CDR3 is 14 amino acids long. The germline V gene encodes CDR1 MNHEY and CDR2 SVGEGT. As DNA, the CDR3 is TGTGCCAGCATGAAGGCAAGCTCTGGAAGCACCATATATTTT. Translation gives CASMKASSGSTIYF.

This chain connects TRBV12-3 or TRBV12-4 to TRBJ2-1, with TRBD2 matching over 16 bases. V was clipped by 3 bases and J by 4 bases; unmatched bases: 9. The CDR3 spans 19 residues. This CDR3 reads CASSFRPGLAGGPYNEQFF. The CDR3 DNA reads TGTGCCAGCAGTTTTAGGCCGGGACTAGCGGGAGGGCCTTACAATGAGCAGTTCTTC.

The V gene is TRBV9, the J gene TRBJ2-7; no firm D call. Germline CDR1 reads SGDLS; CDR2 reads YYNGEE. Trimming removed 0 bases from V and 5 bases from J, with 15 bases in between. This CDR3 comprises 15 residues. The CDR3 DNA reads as TGTGCCAGCAGCGTAGGGGGAAGGGCGGCCGACGAGCAGTACGTC. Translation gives CASSVGGRAADEQYV.

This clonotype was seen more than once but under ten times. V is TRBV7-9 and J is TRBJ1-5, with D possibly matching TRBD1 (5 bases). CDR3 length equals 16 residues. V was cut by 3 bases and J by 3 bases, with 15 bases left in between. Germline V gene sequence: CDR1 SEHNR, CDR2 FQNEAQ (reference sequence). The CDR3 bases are TGTGCCAGCAGCTTGGTGACAGACTATTTCAATCAGCCCCAGCATTTT. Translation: CASSLVTDYFNQPQHF.

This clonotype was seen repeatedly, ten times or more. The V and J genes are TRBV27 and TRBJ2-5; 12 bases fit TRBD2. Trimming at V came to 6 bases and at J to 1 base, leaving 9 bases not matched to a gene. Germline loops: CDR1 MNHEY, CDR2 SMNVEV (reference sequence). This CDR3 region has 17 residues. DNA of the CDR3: TGTGCCAGCAGCTCAGGGGTGACTAGCGGGAGCCAAGAGACCCAGTACTTC. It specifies CASSSGVTSGSQETQYF.